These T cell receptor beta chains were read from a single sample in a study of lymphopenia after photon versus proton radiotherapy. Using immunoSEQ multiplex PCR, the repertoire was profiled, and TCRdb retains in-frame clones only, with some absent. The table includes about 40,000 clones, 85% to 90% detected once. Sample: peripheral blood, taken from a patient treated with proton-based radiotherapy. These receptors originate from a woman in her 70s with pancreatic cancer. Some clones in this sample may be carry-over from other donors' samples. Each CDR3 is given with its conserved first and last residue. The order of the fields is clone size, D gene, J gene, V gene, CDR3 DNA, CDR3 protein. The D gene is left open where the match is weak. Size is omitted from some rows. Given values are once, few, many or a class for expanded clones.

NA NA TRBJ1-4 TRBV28 TGTGCCAGCAGTTCACCTGGGACATCTACAACTAATGAAAAACTGTTTTTT CASSSPGTSTTNEKLFF
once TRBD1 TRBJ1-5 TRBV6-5 TGTGCCAGCAAAGGACAGGGCCCTAATCAGCCCCAGCATTTT CASKGQGPNQPQHF
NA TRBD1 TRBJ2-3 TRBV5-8 TGTGCCAGCAGCCTAGGACAGGGGCCGATTACAGATACGCAGTATTTT CASSLGQGPITDTQYF
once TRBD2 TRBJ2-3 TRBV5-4 TGTGCCAGCAGCTTGGAGGCTAGCGGTAGCTCAGATACGCAGTATTTT CASSLEASGSSDTQYF
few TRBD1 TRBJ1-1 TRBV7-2 TGTGCCAGCAGCGAACAGGGGACTGAAGCTTTCTTT CASSEQGTEAFF
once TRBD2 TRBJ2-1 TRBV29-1 TGCAGCGTACAATCGGCTAGCGGGCCCAATGAGCAGTTCTTC CSVQSASGPNEQFF
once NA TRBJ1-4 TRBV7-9 TGTGCCAGCAGCCCAGACGGGCTCGCTAATGAAAAACTGTTTTTT CASSPDGLANEKLFF
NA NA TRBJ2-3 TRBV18 TGTGCCAGCTCACACAAACAGGGTTTCCCAGATACGCAGTATTTT CASSHKQGFPDTQYF
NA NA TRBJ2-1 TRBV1 TGCACCAGCAGCCACCTTACAGGGCACAACTACAATGAGCAGTTCTTC CTSSHLTGHNYNEQFF
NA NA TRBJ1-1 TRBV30 TGTGCCTGGAAATTTTGGGGGGGGCAGAACACTGAAGCTTTCTTT CAWKFWGGQNTEAFF
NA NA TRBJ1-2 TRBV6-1 TGTGCCAGCAGTGAAGAAGGGGGAGTGGGCTATGGCTACACCTTC CASSEEGGVGYGYTF
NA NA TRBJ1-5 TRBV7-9 TGTGCCAGCAGCTTAGGGGCACGGCAGCCCCAGCATTTT CASSLGARQPQHF
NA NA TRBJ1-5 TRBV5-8 TGTGCCAGCAGCTTGGGACTGCCGAATCAGCCCCAGCATTTT CASSLGLPNQPQHF
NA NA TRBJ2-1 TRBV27 TGTGCCAGCAGTACCACTCTCGGGCAGGGATACAATGAGCAGTTCTTC CASSTTLGQGYNEQFF
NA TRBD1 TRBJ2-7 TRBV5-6 TGTGCCAGCACCCTGGGGCCTTGGGACAGATCCTACGAGCAGTACTTC CASTLGPWDRSYEQYF
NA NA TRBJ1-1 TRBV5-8 TGTGCCAGCAGCCTCCCTGTCACTGAAGCTTTCTTT CASSLPVTEAFF
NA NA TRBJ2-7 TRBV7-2 TGTGCCAGCAGCTTAGAGTTGCGGGGCAACTACGAGCAGTACTTC CASSLELRGNYEQYF